One and the same sample provided the 4 T cell receptor beta chains below, sequenced in a study of cytomegalovirus exposure and HLA in healthy donors. Vbeta (60) and Jbeta (13) primers were used in the PCR. Sequencing used immunoSEQ multiplex PCR; TCRdb keeps in-frame clones, though not all of them. The repertoire holds under 250,000 clones, with roughly 79% as singletons. Sequencing used PBMCs. Source of these receptors: a man aged 30-40 years in good health and CMV-seronegative.

The rearrangement joins TRBV10-2 to TRBJ1-1, with D unclear. Trimming pared 11 bases from V and 6 bases from J, leaving 10 bases between. Germline CDR1 and CDR2: WSHSY and SAAADI. The CDR3 is 10 amino acids. CDR3 in amino acids: CAGRTPEAFF. CDR3 nucleotide sequence: TGCGCCGGGAGGACCCCTGAAGCTTTCTTT.

In this sample, this clone turned up once. The V call is TRBV7-9, the J call TRBJ2-7; tentative D call: TRBD2 (7 bases). The CDR3 contains 13 residues. V lost 4 bases, J lost 5 bases, and 12 bases lay in between. Looked up from germline, CDR1 is SEHNR and CDR2 is FQNEAQ (reference sequence). Here the CDR3 reads CASSSPGGHEQYF. CDR3 in DNA: TGTGCCAGCAGCTCCCCGGGGGGCCACGAGCAGTACTTC.

The genes are TRBV14 and TRBJ2-3; D remains unclear. CDR1 is SGHDN, CDR2 FVKESK, per germline. Trimming pared 3 bases from V and 0 bases from J, leaving 13 bases between. The CDR3 covers 16 residues. The CDR3 DNA follows: TGTGCCAGCAGCCAGGCTAGTCTTACTAGCACAGATACGCAGTATTTT. As protein: CASSQASLTSTDTQYF.

V is TRBV29-1 and J is TRBJ2-7; 10 bases are shared with TRBD2. The CDR3 spans 15 residues. Germline CDR1 reads SQVTM; CDR2 reads ANQGSEA. After removal of 6 bases from V and 1 base from J, the junction contained 9 bases not matched to a gene. The CDR3 nucleotides read TGCAGCGTCGTCGGTGGGACTAGCGAGTCCTACGAGCAGTACTTC. It yields the protein CSVVGGTSESYEQYF.